Shown below are 2 T cell receptor beta chains from a single sample sequenced in a study of early T cells in non-severe SARS-CoV-2 infection. TCRdb reanalysed the 5' RACE reads using MiXCR and keeps one entry per CDR3 protein. The sample carries tens of thousands of distinct CDR3 sequences, around 20% recorded once. The sample consisted of whole blood, taken at baseline. The source of these receptors is an adult who was a healthcare worker with PCR-confirmed SARS-CoV-2 infection or an uninfected control (not recorded which).

In its sample, this clonotype was seen a few times. The V call is TRBV29-1, the J call TRBJ1-2; 10 bases map to TRBD1. The ends lost 1 base at V and 8 bases at J; junction bases unmatched: 4. The CDR3 spans 13 residues. Germline values: CDR1 SQVTM, CDR2 ANQGSEA. The CDR3 loop is CSVEVTGGLGYTF. The CDR3 coding sequence is TGCAGCGTTGAAGTGACAGGGGGCTTGGGCTACACCTTC.

This clonotype was seen more than once but under ten times. The genes are TRBV6-6 and TRBJ1-1; D is undetermined. Looked up from germline, CDR1 is MNHNY and CDR2 is SVGAGI (reference sequence). V lost 4 bases and J lost 2, with 11 bases in between. The CDR3 covers 14 residues. The DNA of the CDR3 is TGTGCCAGCAGTTTGGGCCCCGGAAACACTGAAGCTTTCTTT. Its translation is CASSLGPGNTEAFF.